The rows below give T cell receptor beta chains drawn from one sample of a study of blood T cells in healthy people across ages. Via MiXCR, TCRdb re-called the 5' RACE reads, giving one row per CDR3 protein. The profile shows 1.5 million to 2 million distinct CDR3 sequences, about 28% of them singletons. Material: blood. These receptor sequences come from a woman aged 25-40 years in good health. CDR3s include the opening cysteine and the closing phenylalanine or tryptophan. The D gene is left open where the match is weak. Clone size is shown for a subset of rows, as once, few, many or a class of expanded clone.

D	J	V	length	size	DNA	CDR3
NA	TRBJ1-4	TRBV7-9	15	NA	TGTGCCAGCAGCTCCCGAGACAGGCGAAATGAAAAACTGTTTTTT	CASSSRDRRNEKLFF
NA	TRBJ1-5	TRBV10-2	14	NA	TGCGCCAGCAGCGCCCCGGGCAGGGGTCAGCCCCGGCATTTT	CASSAPGRGQPRHF
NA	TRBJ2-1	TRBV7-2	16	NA	TGTGCCAGCAGCCCCATTGGGCGCGATTTCAAGAATGAGCAGTTCTTC	CASSPIGRDFKNEQFF
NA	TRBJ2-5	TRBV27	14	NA	TGTGCCAGCATAGGGGGGGGCCTCTACAATGAGCAGTACTTC	CASIGGGLYNEQYF
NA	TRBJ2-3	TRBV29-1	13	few	TGCAGCGTTGAAGAGGACAGCACAGATACGCAGTATTTT	CSVEEDSTDTQYF
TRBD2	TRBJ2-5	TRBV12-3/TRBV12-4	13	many	TGTGCCAGCACTAGCGGGGCTAGAGAGACCCAGTACTTC	CASTSGARETQYF
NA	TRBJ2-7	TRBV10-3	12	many	TGTGCCATCGGTGAAGGGGACCGGGAGCAGTACTTC	CAIGEGDREQYF
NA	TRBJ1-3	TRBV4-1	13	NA	TGCGCCAGCAGCCAAGTTGGGTGGAACACCATATATTTT	CASSQVGWNTIYF
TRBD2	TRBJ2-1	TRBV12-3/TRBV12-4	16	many	TGTGCCAGCAGTTTTTCGCCGACTAGCACCTACAATGAGCAGTTCTTC	CASSFSPTSTYNEQFF
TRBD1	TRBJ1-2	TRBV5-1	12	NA	TGCGCCGGGGGGGACAGGAGCTATGGCTACACCTTC	CAGGDRSYGYTF
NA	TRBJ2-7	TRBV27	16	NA	TGTGCCAGCAGTTTAATGGGGAGAACGAGCTTCCACGAGCAGTACTTC	CASSLMGRTSFHEQYF
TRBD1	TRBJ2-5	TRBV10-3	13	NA	TGTGCCATCAACCAGACAGGGCGAGAGACCCAGTACTTC	CAINQTGRETQYF
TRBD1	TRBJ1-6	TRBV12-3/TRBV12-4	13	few	TGTGCCAACAGTTCGACAGGGAGGTCACCCCTCCACTTT	CANSSTGRSPLHF
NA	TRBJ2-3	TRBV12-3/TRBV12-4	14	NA	TGTGCCAGCAGTTTAGCGGGAGGCACAGATGCGGAGTATTTT	CASSLAGGTDAEYF
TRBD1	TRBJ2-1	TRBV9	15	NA	TGTGCCAGCAGCGTAGCTGAGGGGGCATACAATGAGCAGTTCTTC	CASSVAEGAYNEQFF
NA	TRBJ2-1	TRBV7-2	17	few	TGTGTCAGCAGCTTAGTGGTGGGGCCGAGCTCCTACAATGAGCAGTTCTTC	CVSSLVVGPSSYNEQFF
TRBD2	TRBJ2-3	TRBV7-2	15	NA	TGTGCCAGCATCCAGACCGGGGGGAGAGCAGATACGCAGTATTTT	CASIQTGGRADTQYF
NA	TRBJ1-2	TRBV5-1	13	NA	TGCGCCAGCAGCTTGAGGACAGAGAAAGGCTACACCTTC	CASSLRTEKGYTF
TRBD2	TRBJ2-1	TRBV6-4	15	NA	TGTGCCAGCAGCGTAGCGGGAACTAGCTACAATGAGCAGTTCTTC	CASSVAGTSYNEQFF
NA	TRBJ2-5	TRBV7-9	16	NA	TGTGCCAGCACCCCCCGGGGAGGGGGACCGCAAGAGACCCAGTACTTC	CASTPRGGGPQETQYF
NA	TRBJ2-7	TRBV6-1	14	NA	TGTGCCAGCAGTTCCTATCTACAGGGCTACGAGCAGTACTTC	CASSSYLQGYEQYF
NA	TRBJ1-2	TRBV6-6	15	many	TGTGCCAGCAGTTACTCGTCAGGTTCGACGTATGGCTACACCTTC	CASSYSSGSTYGYTF
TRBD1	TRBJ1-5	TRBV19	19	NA	TGTGCCAGTAGTAGTTATGGCGGGACAGGGGGCTCTTCCAATCAGCCCCAGCATTTT	CASSSYGGTGGSSNQPQHF